The subject of this entry is one TCR beta chain. Antigen unknown. Other nucleotide sequences from this sample produce the same CDR3. The record originates from a study of cytomegalovirus exposure and HLA in healthy donors. Study-level points and caveats: TCR beta sequences numbering 15,000 to 20,000 were associated with HLA alleles at 0.05 false discovery rate in a later analysis. An analysis done earlier found most TCR beta V segments productive about 87% or about 30% of the time.

Use of 60 Vbeta and 13 Jbeta primers characterized the PCR. Clones were sequenced by immunoSEQ multiplex PCR, and TCRdb holds only the in-frame ones, with some missing. Among roughly 80,000 clones listed, roughly 70% were seen once. The donors comprised healthy bone marrow donors. This CDR3 is 15 amino acids long. CDR1 is ENHRY and CDR2 is SYGVKD in the germline V gene. Between the trimmed V and J ends, which lost 0 bases and 4 bases, there was a span of 12 bases. Material for sequencing was PBMCs. The chain recombines TRBV10-3 with TRBJ1-2; D is perhaps TRBD1 (5 bases). The source is a man in his sixties in good health and CMV-seropositive. The CDR3 region has the DNA TGTGCCATCAGTGAGTCGGGGGGTGCAGGCTATGGCTACACCTTC. Amino acids: CAISESGGAGYGYTF.